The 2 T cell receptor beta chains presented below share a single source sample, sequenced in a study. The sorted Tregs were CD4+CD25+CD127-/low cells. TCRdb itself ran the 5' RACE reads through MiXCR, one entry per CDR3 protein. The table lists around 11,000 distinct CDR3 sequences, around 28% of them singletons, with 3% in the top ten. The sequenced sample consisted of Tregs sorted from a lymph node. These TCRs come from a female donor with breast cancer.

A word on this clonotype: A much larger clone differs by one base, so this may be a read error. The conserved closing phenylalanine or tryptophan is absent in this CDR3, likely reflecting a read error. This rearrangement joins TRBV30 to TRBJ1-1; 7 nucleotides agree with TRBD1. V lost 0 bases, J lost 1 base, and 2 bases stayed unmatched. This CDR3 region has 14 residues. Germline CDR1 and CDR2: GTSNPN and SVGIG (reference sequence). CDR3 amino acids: CAWSVTGANTEAFL. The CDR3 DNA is TGTGCCTGGAGTGTAACAGGGGCGAACACTGAAGCTTTCCTT.

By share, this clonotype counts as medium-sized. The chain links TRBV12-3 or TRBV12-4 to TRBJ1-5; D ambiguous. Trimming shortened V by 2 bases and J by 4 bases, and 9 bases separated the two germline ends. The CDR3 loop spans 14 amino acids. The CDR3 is CASSLLGINQPQHF. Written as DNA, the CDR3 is TGTGCCAGCAGTTTATTAGGGATAAATCAGCCCCAGCATTTT.